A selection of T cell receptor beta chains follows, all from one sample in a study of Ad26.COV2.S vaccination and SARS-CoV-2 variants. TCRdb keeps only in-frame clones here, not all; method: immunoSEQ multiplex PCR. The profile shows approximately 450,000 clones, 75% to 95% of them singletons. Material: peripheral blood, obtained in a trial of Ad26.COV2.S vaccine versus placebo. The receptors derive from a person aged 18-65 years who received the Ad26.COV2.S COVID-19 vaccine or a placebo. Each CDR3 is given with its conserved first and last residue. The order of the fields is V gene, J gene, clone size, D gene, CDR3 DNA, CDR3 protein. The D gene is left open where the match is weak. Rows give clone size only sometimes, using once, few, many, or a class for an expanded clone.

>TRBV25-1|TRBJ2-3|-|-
TGTGCCAGCAGTGCGACTAGTTTCACAGATACGCAGTATTTT
CASSATSFTDTQYF
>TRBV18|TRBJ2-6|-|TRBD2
TGTGCCAGCTCACCATTGGGACTAGCTATTATCTCTGGGGCCAACGTCCTGACTTTC
CASSPLGLAIISGANVLTF
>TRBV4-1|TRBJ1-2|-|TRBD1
TGCGCCAGCAGCCAAGTCTTGGGACAGGGGAGGTATGGCTACACCTTC
CASSQVLGQGRYGYTF
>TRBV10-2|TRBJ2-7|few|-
TGCGCCAGCAGTGCCACACAGGGAAGAGACTACGAGCAGTACTTC
CASSATQGRDYEQYF
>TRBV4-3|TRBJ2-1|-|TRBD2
TGCGCCAGCAGCCAAGAAGCGGGGCGAAGGATGTTCTTC
CASSQEAGRRMFF
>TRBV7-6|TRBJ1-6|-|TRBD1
TGTGCCAGCAGCTTAAACCCACTCGGGACAGATAATTCACCCCTCCACTTT
CASSLNPLGTDNSPLHF
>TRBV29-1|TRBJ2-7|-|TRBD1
TGCAGCGTTAGGGACAGGGGCCTCTCCTACGAGCAGTACTTC
CSVRDRGLSYEQYF
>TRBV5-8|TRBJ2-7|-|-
TGTGCCAGCAGCTCCCGCCTCCTCACAGGGCCGAGCTCCTACGAGCAGTACTTC
CASSSRLLTGPSSYEQYF
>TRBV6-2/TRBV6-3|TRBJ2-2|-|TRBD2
TGTGCCAGCAGTGTGCGTCGGGGGGGAAGCACCGGGGAGCTGTTTTTT
CASSVRRGGSTGELFF
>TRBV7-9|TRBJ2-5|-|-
TGTGCCAGCAGAATCGGGACTGAAACAGCCCAAGAGACCCAGTACTTC
CASRIGTETAQETQYF
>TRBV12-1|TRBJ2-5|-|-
TGTGCCAGCAGCTCCCGGGGGGTAGCGGGAGCGCGGGAGACCCAGTACTTC
CASSSRGVAGARETQYF
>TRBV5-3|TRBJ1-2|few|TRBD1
TGTGCCAGACACACAGGGGCCCACGCCTATGGCTACACCTTC
CARHTGAHAYGYTF
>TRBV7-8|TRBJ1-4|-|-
TGTGCCAGCAGCTTAGGAACAGAGAATGAAAAACTGTTTTTT
CASSLGTENEKLFF
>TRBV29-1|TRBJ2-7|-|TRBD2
TGCAGCGTTGGCGGGAGGCGCTCCTACGAGCAGTACTTC
CSVGGRRSYEQYF
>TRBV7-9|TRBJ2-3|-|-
TGTGCCAGCAGCTTAGGTAGCACAGATACGCAGTATTTT
CASSLGSTDTQYF
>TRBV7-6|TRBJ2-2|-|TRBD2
TGTGCCAGCAGCAACACACTAGCGGAGGCGAACACCGGGGAGCTGTTTTTT
CASSNTLAEANTGELFF